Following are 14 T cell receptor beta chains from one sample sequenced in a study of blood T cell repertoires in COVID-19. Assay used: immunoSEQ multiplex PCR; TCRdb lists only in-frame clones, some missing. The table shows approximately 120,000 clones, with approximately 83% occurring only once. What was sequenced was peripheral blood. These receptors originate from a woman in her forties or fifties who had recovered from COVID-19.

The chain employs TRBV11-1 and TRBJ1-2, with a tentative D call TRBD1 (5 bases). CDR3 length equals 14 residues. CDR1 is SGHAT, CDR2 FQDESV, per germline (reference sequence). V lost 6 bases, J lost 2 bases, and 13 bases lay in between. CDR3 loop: CASRSRAVNYGYTF. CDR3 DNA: TGTGCCAGCAGGTCCAGGGCAGTAAACTATGGCTACACCTTC.

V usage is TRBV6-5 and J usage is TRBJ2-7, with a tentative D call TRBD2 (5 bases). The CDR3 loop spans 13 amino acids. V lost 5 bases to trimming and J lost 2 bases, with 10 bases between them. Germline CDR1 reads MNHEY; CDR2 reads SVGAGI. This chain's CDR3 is CASSTGSAYEQYF. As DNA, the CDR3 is TGTGCCAGCAGTACGGGGTCGGCCTACGAGCAGTACTTC.

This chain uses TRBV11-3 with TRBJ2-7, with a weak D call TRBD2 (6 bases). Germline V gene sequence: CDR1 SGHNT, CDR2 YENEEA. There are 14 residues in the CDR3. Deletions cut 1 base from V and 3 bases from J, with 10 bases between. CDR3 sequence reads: CASSLGGGGYEQYF. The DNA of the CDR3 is TGTGCCAGCAGCTTAGGGGGAGGTGGCTACGAGCAGTACTTC.

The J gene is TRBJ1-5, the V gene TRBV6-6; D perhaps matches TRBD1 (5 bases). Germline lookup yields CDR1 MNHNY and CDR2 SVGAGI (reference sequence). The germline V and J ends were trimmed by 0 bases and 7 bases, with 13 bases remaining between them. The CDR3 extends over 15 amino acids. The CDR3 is CASSYSGGARQPQHF. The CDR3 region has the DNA TGTGCCAGCAGTTACTCGGGAGGGGCGCGGCAGCCCCAGCATTTT.

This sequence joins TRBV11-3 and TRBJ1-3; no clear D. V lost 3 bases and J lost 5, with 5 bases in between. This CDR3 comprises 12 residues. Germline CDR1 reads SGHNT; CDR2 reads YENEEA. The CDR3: CASSFSRNTIYF. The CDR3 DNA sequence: TGTGCCAGCAGCTTCTCCCGAAACACCATATATTTT.

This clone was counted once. In nucleotides, the CDR3 is TGTGCCAGCAGCCCCCGGGACAAAGTCTACGAGCAGTACTTC. Protein product: CASSPRDKVYEQYF. The chain has TRBV14 and TRBJ2-7; maybe TRBD1 (6 bases). V was cut by 4 bases and J by 3 bases, with 13 bases left in between. CDR1 is SGHDN, CDR2 FVKESK, per germline. The CDR3 is 14 residues long.

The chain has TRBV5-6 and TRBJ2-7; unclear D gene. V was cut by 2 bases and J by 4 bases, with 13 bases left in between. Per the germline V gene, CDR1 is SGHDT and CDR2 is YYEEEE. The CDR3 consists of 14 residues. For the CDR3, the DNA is TGTGCCAGCAGCTTCATGGCCAATTTGTACGAGCAGTACTTC. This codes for CASSFMANLYEQYF.

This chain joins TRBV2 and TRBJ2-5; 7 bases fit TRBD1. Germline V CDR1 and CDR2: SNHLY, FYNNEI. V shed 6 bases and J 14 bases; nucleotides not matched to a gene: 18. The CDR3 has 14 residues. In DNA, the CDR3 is TGTGCCAGCAGGGATTCCTTTCGACAGGGCCGACATTACTTC. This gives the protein CASRDSFRQGRHYF.

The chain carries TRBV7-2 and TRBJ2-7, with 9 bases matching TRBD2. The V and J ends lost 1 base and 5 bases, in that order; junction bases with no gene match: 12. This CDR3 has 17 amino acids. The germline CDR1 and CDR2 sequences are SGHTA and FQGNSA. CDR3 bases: TGTGCCAGCAGCTTAGACTTTAGCGGGAGCGGTTATAACGAGCAGTACTTC. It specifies CASSLDFSGSGYNEQYF.

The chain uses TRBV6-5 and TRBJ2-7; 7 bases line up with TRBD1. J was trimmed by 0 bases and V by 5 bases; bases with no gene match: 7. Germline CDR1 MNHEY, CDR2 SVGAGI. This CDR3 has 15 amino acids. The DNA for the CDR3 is TGTGCCAGCAGTAAACAGGGGTTTAGCTCCTACGAGCAGTACTTC. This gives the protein CASSKQGFSSYEQYF.

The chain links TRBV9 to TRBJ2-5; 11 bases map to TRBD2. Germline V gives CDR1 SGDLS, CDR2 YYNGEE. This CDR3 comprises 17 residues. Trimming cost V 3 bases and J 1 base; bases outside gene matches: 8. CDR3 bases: TGTGCCAGCAGCGCAGTACCGGGACTAGCGGCCCAAGAGACCCAGTACTTC. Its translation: CASSAVPGLAAQETQYF.

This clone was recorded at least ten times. The CDR3 coding sequence is TGTGCCACCAGTGATATCTTAGCGGGCCCCAACACCGGGGAGCTGTTTTTT. Translated, it gives CATSDILAGPNTGELFF. The V and J genes are TRBV24-1 and TRBJ2-2, with 7 positions matching TRBD2. The germline V gene has CDR1 KGHDR and CDR2 SFDVKD. The CDR3 loop spans 17 amino acids. V lost 3 bases and J lost 2; bases outside the gene matches: 8.

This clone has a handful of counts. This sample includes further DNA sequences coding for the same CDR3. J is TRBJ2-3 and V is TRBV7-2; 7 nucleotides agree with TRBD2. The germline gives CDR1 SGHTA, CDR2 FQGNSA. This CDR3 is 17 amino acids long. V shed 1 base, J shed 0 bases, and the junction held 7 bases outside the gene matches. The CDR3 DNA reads TGTGCCAGCAGCTTAGGCCCAGCGGGGCTTAGCACAGATACGCAGTATTTT. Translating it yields CASSLGPAGLSTDTQYF.

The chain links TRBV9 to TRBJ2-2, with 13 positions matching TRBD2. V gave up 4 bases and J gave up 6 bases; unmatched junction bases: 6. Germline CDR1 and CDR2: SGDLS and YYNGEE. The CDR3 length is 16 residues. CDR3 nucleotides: TGTGCCAGCAGCTGGGGACTAGCGGGAATTTCCGGGGAGCTGTTTTTT. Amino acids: CASSWGLAGISGELFF.